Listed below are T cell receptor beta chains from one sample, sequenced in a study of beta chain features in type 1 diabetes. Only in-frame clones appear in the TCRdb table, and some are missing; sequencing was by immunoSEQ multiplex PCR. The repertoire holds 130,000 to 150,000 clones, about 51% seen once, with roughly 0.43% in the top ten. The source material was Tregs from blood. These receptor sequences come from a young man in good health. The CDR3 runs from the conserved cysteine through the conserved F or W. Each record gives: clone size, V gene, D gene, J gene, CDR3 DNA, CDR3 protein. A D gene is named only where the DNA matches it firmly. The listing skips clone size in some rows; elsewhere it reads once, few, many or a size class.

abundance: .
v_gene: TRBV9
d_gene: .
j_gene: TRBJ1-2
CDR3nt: TGTGCCAGCAGCGTAGCTCTCGAGGTCGGTGGCTACACCTTC
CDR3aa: CASSVALEVGGYTF

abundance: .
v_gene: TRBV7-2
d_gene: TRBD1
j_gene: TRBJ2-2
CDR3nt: TGTGCCAGCAGCAGAGACAGGGGCCCTTACACCGGGGAGCTGTTTTTT
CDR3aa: CASSRDRGPYTGELFF

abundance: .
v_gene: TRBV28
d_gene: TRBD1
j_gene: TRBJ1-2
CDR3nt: TGTGCCAGCAGTTTGCCGACAGGGGACGGCTACACCTTC
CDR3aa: CASSLPTGDGYTF

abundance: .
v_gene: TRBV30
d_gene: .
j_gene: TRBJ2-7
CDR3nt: TGTGCCTGGAGTGGAGGCTACGAGCAGTACTTC
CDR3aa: CAWSGGYEQYF

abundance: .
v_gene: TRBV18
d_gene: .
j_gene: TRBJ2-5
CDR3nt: TGTGCCAGCTCACCAGGGAGCCTCCGGGAGACCCAGTACTTC
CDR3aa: CASSPGSLRETQYF

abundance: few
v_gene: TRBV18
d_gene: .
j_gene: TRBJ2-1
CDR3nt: TGTGCCAGCTCATCAACCGGGGGAGACAATGAGCAGTTCTTC
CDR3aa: CASSSTGGDNEQFF

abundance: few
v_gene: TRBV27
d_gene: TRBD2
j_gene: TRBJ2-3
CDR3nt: TGTGCCAGCAGACGCATAGGAGGGAGGGGCACAGATACGCAGTATTTT
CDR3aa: CASRRIGGRGTDTQYF

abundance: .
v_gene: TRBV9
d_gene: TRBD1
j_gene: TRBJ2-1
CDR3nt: TGTGCCAGCAGCGTAGTGGGACAGTACAATGAGCAGTTCTTC
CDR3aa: CASSVVGQYNEQFF

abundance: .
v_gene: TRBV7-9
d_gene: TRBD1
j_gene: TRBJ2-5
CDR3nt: TGTGCCAGCAGCTTAGGAGTCCGGGGACAGCAAGAGACCCAGTACTTC
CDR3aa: CASSLGVRGQQETQYF

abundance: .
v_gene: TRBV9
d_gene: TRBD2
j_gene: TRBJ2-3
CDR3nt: TGTGCCAGCAGCCCCCGGACTAGCGGGATGGGCACAGATACGCAGTATTTT
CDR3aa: CASSPRTSGMGTDTQYF

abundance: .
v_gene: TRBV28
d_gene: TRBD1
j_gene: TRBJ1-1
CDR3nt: TGTGCCAGCAGAGCGCAGGGGGCTGAAGCTTTCTTT
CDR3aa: CASRAQGAEAFF

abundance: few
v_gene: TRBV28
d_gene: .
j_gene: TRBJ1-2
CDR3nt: TGTGCCAGCAGCCCCCCGGAAGGGGTTTATGGCTACACCTTC
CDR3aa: CASSPPEGVYGYTF

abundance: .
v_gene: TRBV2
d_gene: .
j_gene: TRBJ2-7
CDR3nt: TGTGCCAGCAACGAGGGAGTGAGCTACGAGCAGTACTTC
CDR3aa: CASNEGVSYEQYF

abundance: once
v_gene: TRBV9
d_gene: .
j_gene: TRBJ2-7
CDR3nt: TGTGCCAGCAGCACTTGGGACAACCCCTACGAGCAGTACTTC
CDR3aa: CASSTWDNPYEQYF

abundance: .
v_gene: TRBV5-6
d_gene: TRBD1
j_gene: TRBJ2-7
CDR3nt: TGTGCCAGCAGACTCCAGGACAGGGCCAACTCCTACGAGCAGTACTTC
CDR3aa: CASRLQDRANSYEQYF

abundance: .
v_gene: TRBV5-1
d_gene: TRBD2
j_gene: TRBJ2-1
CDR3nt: TGCGCCAGCAGCTTGGTCCGGACTAGCGGGAGGGAGGATGGCTACAATGAGCAGTTCTTC
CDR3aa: CASSLVRTSGREDGYNEQFF

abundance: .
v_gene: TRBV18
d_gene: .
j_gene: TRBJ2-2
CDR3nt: TGTGCCAGCTCACCACCGGCCAGGGAGCTGTTTTTT
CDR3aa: CASSPPARELFF

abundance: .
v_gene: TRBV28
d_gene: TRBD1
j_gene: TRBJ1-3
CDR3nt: TGTGCCAGCAGTTTCCCCGGGACAGCTGGAAACACCATATATTTT
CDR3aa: CASSFPGTAGNTIYF

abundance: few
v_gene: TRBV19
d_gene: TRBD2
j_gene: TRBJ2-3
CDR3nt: TGTGCCAGTAGTCTCTCGGCTAGCGGGGGCCCAATCGGCAATTTT
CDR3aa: CASSLSASGGPIGNF

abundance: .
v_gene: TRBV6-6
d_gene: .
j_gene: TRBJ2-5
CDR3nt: TGTGCCAGCGGGGGGGCGGGAGAGACCCAGTACTTC
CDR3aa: CASGGAGETQYF

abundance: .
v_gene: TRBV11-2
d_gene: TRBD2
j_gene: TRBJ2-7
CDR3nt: TGTGCCAGCAGCATATCCGGGACTAGCGGGAGGAAGGTATACGAGCAGTACTTC
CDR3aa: CASSISGTSGRKVYEQYF

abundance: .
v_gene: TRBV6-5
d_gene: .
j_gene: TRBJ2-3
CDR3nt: TGTGCCAGCAGTTACATCCGCGGGAGCACAGATACGCAGTATTTT
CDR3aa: CASSYIRGSTDTQYF

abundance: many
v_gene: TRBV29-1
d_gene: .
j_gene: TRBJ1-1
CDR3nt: TGCAGCGTTGACGGCGGAACAAACACTGAAGCTTTCTTT
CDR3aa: CSVDGGTNTEAFF

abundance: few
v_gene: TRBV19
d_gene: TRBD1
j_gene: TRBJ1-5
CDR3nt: TGTGCCAGTAGTATTAATCCGGGACAGGGCCCTCAGCCCCAGCATTTT
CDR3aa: CASSINPGQGPQPQHF

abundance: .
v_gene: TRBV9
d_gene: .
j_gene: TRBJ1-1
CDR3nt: TGTGCCAGCAGCCGGGGGGACCCTGAAGCTTTCTTT
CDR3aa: CASSRGDPEAFF

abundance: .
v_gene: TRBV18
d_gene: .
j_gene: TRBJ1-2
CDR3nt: TGTGCCAGCTCACCGTCGGGGTTACTCCGTTATGGCTACACCTTC
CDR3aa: CASSPSGLLRYGYTF

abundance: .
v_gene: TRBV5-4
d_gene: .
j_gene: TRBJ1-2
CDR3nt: TGTGCCAGCGGCTTGGAGACAGACTATGGCTACACCTTC
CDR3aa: CASGLETDYGYTF

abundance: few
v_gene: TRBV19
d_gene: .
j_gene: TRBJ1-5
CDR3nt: TGTGCCAGTAGTAGGGGGCAGGGTTCTGGACAGCCCCAGCATTTT
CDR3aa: CASSRGQGSGQPQHF

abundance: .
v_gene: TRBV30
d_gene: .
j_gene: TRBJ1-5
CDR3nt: TGTGCCTGGAAATCTGGCACCCGAAATCAGCCCCAGCATTTT
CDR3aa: CAWKSGTRNQPQHF

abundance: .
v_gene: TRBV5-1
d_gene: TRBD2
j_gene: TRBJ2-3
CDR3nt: TGCGCCAGCAGCTTGGCCCGTCTAGCGGAGGATACGCAGTATTTT
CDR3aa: CASSLARLAEDTQYF

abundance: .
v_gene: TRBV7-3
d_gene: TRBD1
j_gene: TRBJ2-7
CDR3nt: TGTGCCAGCACCAGTCGGAGTCGAACAGGGGACTCCTACGAGCAGTACTTC
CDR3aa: CASTSRSRTGDSYEQYF

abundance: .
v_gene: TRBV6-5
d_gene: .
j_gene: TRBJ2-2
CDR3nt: TGTGCCAGCAGCCGGACCGGGGAGCTGTTTTTT
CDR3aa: CASSRTGELFF

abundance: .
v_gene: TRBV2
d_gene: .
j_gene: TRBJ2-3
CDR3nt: TGTGCCAGCAGTGATGGGGCAGGCGTAAAGAGGGATACGCAGTATTTT
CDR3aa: CASSDGAGVKRDTQYF

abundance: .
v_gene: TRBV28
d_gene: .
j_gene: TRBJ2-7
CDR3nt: TGTGCCAGCAGTTTATCTGGGGGCGGTCTTGTGAACGAGCAGTACTTC
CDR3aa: CASSLSGGGLVNEQYF

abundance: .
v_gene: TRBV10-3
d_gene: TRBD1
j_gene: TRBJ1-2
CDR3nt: TGTGCCATCTGGCTCGGGACAGGGCGGAATGGCTACACCTTC
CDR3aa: CAIWLGTGRNGYTF

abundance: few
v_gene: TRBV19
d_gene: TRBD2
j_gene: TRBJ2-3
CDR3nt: TGTGCCAGTAGTGGACTAGTATCCGCCTTT
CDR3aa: CASSGLVSAF

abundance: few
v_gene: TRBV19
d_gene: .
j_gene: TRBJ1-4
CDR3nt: TGTGCCAGTAGTATAGCCTTACCGGGACAACGAAGTGAAAAACTGTTTTTT
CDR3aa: CASSIALPGQRSEKLFF

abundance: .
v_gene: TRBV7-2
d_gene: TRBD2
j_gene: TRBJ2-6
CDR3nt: TGTGCCAGCAGCTTTAGCGGGTACTCTGGGGCCAACGTCCTGACTTTC
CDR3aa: CASSFSGYSGANVLTF

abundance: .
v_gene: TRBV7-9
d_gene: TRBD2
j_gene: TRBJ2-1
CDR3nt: TGTGCCAGCAGCTTCCCTAGCGGGAGTTCCGCCTACAATGAGCAGTTCTTC
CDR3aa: CASSFPSGSSAYNEQFF

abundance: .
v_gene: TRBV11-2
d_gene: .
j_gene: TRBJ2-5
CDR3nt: TGTGCCAGCAGCTTATATTTACAAGAGACCCAGTACTTC
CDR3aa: CASSLYLQETQYF

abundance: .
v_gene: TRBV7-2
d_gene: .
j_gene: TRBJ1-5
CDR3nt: TGTGCCAGCAGCCCAGACAGTGGTAGGAGCAATCAGCCCCAGCATTTT
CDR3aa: CASSPDSGRSNQPQHF

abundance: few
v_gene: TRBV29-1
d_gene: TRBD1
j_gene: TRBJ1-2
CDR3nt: TGCAGCGCGGGACAGGGGAGAAGTATATATGGCTACACCTTC
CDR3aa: CSAGQGRSIYGYTF

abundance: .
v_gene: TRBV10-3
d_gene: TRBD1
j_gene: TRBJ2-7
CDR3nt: TGTGCCATCGGAACAGGGGGATCCTACGAGCAGTACTTC
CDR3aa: CAIGTGGSYEQYF

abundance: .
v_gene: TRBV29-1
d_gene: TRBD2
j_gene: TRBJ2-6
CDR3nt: TGCAGCGTCGGGGGGGGAGGGGCCAACGTCCTGACTTTC
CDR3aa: CSVGGGGANVLTF

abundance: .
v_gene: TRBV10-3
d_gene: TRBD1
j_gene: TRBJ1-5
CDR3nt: TGTGCCATCAGTGAGTCCCAGGGGGGCGGTCAGCCCCAGCATTTT
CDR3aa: CAISESQGGGQPQHF

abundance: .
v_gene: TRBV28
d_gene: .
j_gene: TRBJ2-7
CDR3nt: TGTGCCAGCAGTCTCTACTACGAGCAGTACTTC
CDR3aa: CASSLYYEQYF

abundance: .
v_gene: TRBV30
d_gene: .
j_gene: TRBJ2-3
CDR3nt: TGTGCCTGGAGTGGGACAGTACTCACAGATACGCAGTATTTT
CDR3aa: CAWSGTVLTDTQYF

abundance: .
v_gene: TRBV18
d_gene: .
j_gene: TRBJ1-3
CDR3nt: TGTGCCAGCTCACCAGCGACGGGACTAACTGGAAACACCATATATTTT
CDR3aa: CASSPATGLTGNTIYF

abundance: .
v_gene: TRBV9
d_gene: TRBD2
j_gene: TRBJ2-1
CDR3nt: TGTGCCAGCAGCGTAGATAGCGGGAGGGCGGTTGAGCAGTTCTTC
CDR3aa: CASSVDSGRAVEQFF

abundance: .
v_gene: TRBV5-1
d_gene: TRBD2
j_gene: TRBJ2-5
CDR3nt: TGCGCCAGCAGCCCAGGACAGGGACTAGCGGGAGTGGAGACCCAGTACTTC
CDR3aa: CASSPGQGLAGVETQYF

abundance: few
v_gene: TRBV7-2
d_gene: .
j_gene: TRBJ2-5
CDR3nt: TGTGCCAGCAGCCCAGAGGGAGAGACCCAGTACTTC
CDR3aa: CASSPEGETQYF

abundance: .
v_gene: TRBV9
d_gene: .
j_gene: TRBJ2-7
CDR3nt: TGTGCCAGCAGCCCCAACCCGGGAAGTCAGTACGAGCAGTACTTC
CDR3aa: CASSPNPGSQYEQYF

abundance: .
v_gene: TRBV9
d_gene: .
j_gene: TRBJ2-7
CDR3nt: TGTGCCAGCAGCGGACGAGGAGGCCTCTACGAGCAGTACTTC
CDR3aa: CASSGRGGLYEQYF

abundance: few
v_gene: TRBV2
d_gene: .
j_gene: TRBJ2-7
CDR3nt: TGTGCCAGCAGTGAAGCGCTTCTTCGAGAGCTCTCTGGCGAGCAGTACTTC
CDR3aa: CASSEALLRELSGEQYF

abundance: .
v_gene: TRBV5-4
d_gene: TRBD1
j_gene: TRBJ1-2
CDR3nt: TGTGCCAGCAGCAAGGACAGGGGAGGCTATGGCTACACCTTC
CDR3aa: CASSKDRGGYGYTF

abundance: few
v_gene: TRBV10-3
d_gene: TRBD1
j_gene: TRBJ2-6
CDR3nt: TGTGCCCTAAGGACAGGGGGCCCCACTGGGGCCAACGTCCTGACTTTC
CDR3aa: CALRTGGPTGANVLTF

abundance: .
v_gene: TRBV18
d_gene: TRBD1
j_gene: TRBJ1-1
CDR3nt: TGTGCCAGCTCGGAGAGACAGGGAAACACTGAAGCTTTCTTT
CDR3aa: CASSERQGNTEAFF

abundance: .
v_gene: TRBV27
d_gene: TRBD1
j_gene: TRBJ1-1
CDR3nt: TGTGCCAGCAGTCCTCAGGGGGCCGGCACTGAAGCTTTCTTT
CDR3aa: CASSPQGAGTEAFF

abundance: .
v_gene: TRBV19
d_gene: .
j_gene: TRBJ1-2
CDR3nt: TGTGCCAGTAGTTTCCTACCTCGACAGCGTAACTATGGCTACACCTTC
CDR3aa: CASSFLPRQRNYGYTF